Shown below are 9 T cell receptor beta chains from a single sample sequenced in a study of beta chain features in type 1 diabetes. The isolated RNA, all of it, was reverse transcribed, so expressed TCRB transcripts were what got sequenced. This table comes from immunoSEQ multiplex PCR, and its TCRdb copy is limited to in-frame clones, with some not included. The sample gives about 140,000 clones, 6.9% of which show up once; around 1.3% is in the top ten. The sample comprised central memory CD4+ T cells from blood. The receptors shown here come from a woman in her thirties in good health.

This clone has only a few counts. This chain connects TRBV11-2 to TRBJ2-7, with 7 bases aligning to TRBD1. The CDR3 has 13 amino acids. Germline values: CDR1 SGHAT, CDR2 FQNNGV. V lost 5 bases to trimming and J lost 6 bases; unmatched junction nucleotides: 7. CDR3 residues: CASSTGTAREQYF. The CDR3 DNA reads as TGTGCCAGCAGCACAGGGACAGCCCGCGAGCAGTACTTC.

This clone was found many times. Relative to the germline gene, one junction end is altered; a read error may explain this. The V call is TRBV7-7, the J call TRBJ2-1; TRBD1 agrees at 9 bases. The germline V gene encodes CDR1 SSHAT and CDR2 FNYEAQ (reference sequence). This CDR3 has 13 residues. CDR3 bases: TGTGCTAGCAGCCCAGGGACAGGGAATTTTCAGTTCTTC. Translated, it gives CASSPGTGNFQFF.

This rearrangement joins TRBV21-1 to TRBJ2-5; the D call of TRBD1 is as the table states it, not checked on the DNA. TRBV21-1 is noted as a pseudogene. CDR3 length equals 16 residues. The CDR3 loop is CASSMFRRVWEETQYF. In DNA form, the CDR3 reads TGTGCCAGCAGCATGTTCAGGCGAGTTTGGGAAGAGACCCAGTACTTC.

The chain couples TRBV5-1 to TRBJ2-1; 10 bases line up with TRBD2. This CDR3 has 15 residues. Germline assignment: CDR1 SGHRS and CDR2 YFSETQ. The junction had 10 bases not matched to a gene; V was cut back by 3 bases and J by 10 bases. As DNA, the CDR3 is TGCGCCAGCAGCTCTGGGACTAGCGCGATGAGGGAGCAGTTCTTC. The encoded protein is CASSSGTSAMREQFF.

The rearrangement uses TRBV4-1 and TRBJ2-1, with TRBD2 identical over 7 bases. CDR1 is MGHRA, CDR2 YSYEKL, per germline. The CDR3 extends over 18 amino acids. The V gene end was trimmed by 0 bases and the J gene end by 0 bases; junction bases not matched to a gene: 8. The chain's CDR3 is CASSQDSSSGDSYNEQFF. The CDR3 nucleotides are TGCGCCAGCAGCCAAGATAGTTCCAGCGGGGACTCCTACAATGAGCAGTTCTTC.

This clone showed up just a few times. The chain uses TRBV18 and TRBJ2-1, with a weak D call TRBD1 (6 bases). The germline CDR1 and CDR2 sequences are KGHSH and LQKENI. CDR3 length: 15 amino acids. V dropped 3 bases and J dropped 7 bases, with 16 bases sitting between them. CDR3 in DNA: TGTGCCAGCTCACCGTCACAGGGTTCGGGGAATGAGCAGTTCTTC. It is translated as CASSPSQGSGNEQFF.

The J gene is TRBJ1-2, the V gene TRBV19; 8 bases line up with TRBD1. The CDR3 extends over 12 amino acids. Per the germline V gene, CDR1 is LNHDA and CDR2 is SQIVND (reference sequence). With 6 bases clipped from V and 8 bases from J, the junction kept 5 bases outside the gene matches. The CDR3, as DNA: TGTGCCAGTAGCCAGGGGGCCTGGGGCTACACCTTC. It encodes CASSQGAWGYTF.

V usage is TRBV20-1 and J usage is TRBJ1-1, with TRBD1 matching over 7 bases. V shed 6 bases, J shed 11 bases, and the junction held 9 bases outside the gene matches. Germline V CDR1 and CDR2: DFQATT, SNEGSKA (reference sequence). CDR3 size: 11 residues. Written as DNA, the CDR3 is TGCAGTGCAGGGGGGACAGCAGGGGCTTTCTTT. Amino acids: CSAGGTAGAFF.

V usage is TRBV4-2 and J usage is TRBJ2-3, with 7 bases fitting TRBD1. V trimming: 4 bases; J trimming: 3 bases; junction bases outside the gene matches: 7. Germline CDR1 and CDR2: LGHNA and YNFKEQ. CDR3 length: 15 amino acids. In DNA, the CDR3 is TGTGCCAGCAGCCGGGGACAGATGGGTACAGATACGCAGTATTTT. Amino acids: CASSRGQMGTDTQYF.